The 24 T cell receptor beta chains below were found in one sample sequenced in a study of T cells in localized non-small cell lung cancer (dated by TCRdb to 2019 to 2021). Receptor amplification or capture employed the immunoSEQ multiplex PCR assay. The table was pulled from immuneACCESS by TCRdb, which kept in-frame rearrangements only. Such tables lose some clones; where checked, under half of the loss comes from unresolved V genes, and the rest has no known cause. Here the sample has 75,000 to 80,000 clones; more than 75% occur a single time. The ten biggest clones cover approximately 22% of the sample. The sequences come from peripheral blood, collected before any cancer treatment. The origin of the receptors is a woman aged 35 to 69 with stage I squamous cell lung carcinoma.

This chain uses TRBV5-1 with TRBJ1-2, with TRBD1 matching over 9 bases. V shed 3 bases, J shed 6 bases, and the junction held 9 bases outside the gene matches. The CDR3 is made up of 15 amino acids. Germline CDR1 is SGHRS and CDR2 is YFSETQ. The CDR3 sequence: CASSSTGGNGNGYTF. The CDR3 DNA follows: TGCGCCAGCAGCTCGACAGGGGGTAATGGAAATGGCTACACCTTC.

The rearrangement joins TRBV7-2 to TRBJ2-2; 10 bases agree with TRBD2. CDR1 is SGHTA and CDR2 is FQGNSA in the germline V gene. V gave up 2 bases and J gave up 7 bases; unmatched junction bases: 7. The CDR3 covers 16 residues. The CDR3 loop reads CASSLTRSGGGGELFF. CDR3 nucleotides: TGTGCCAGCAGCTTAACGCGGAGCGGGGGGGGCGGGGAGCTGTTTTTT.

This chain connects TRBV7-9 to TRBJ1-1; D perhaps matches TRBD1 (6 bases). V gave up 4 bases and J gave up 4 bases, with 10 bases separating them. There are 13 residues in the CDR3. Looked up from germline, CDR1 is SEHNR and CDR2 is FQNEAQ (reference sequence). The CDR3 bases are TGTGCCAGCAGCTCGGGACAAGGCACTGAAGCTTTCTTT. Translated: CASSSGQGTEAFF.

The chain combines TRBV5-4 with TRBJ1-6; 9 bases map to TRBD1. The CDR3 has 17 amino acids. Germline V gives CDR1 SGHNT, CDR2 YYREEE (reference sequence). V gave up 4 bases and J gave up 2 bases; unmatched junction bases: 7. The CDR3 DNA is TGTGCCAGCAGCATGAGGACAGGGGTTACCTATAATTCACCCCTCCACTTT. Its protein product is CASSMRTGVTYNSPLHF.

The chain combines TRBV9 with TRBJ1-5; 8 bases map to TRBD1. This CDR3 is 16 amino acids long. V trimming: 0 bases; J trimming: 5 bases; junction bases outside the gene matches: 7. Germline CDR1 reads SGDLS; CDR2 reads YYNGEE. The DNA for the CDR3 is TGTGCCAGCAGCGTAGCGGGCAGGGGGCATGATCAGCCCCAGCATTTT. The encoded protein is CASSVAGRGHDQPQHF. Full variable domain (missing parts from reference TRBV9 and TRBJ1-5): DSGVTQTPKHLITATGQRVTLRCSPRSGDLSVYWYQQSLDQGLQFLIQYYNGEERAKGNILERFSAQQFPDLHSELNLSSLELGDSALYFCASSVAGRGHDQPQHFGDGTRLSIL.

V and J are TRBV7-4 and TRBJ2-2; tentatively, D is TRBD2 (6 bases). V was trimmed by 2 bases and J by 1 base, leaving 23 bases between them. This CDR3 has 20 amino acids. Germline V gene sequence: CDR1 SGHVT, CDR2 SQSDAQ. CDR3: CASSLFPGGYNIMNTGELFF. Here the CDR3 DNA reads TGTGCCAGCAGCTTATTTCCTGGGGGGTATAATATCATGAACACCGGGGAGCTGTTTTTT.

The V call is TRBV28, the J call TRBJ1-1; a weak D match, TRBD1 (6 bases). The CDR3 spans 13 residues. Between the trimmed V and J ends, which lost 1 base and 11 bases, there was a span of 14 bases. Germline CDR1 reads MDHEN; CDR2 reads SYDVKM. The CDR3 here is CASSLYQGRRAFF. CDR3 bases: TGTGCCAGCAGTTTATACCAGGGGCGGAGGGCTTTCTTT.

CDR3 sequence: CASRGGAISSYEQYF. CDR3 coding DNA: TGTGCCAGCAGGGGTGGGGCGATAAGCTCCTACGAGCAGTACTTC. V is TRBV27 and J is TRBJ2-7, with a possible D match to TRBD1 (5 bases). Germline V gene sequence: CDR1 MNHEY, CDR2 SMNVEV (reference sequence). CDR3 length: 15 amino acids. Trimming cost V 6 bases and J 0 bases, with 15 bases left between them.

This rearrangement joins TRBV10-3 to TRBJ2-3; D remains ambiguous. Trimming cost V 3 bases and J 0 bases, with 7 bases left between them. CDR3 length equals 14 residues. Germline V CDR1 and CDR2: ENHRY, SYGVKD. CDR3 bases: TGTGCCATCAGTGATTCGGTTAGCACAGATACGCAGTATTTT. Translating it yields CAISDSVSTDTQYF.

The J gene is TRBJ2-3, the V gene TRBV5-1, with TRBD1 matching 8 bases. The CDR3 runs to 13 residues. V trimming: 7 bases; J trimming: 0 bases; junction bases outside the gene matches: 1. In germline, CDR1 is SGHRS, CDR2 YFSETQ. For the CDR3, the DNA is TGCGCCAGCTGGGACAGGAGCACAGATACGCAGTATTTT. Translation gives CASWDRSTDTQYF.

The V gene is TRBV5-4, the J gene TRBJ1-2; possibly TRBD1 for D (5 bases). The V end was cut by 2 bases, the J end by 4 bases, with 9 bases between. Germline loops: CDR1 SGHNT, CDR2 YYREEE (reference sequence). The CDR3 is made up of 13 amino acids. The CDR3 protein is CASSFDRRYGYTF. The DNA of the CDR3 is TGTGCCAGCAGCTTCGACAGACGCTATGGCTACACCTTC.

The chain has TRBV27 and TRBJ2-3; no firm D call. The CDR3 has 17 amino acids. V lost 4 bases to trimming and J lost 1 base, with 18 bases between them. In germline, CDR1 is MNHEY, CDR2 SMNVEV (reference sequence). CDR3 residues: CASSSYKLMSGTDTQYF. CDR3 DNA: TGTGCCAGCAGTTCGTACAAACTTATGTCCGGCACAGATACGCAGTATTTT.

V usage is TRBV27 and J usage is TRBJ1-1; 7 bases are a match to TRBD1. V was clipped by 6 bases and J by 5 bases; unmatched bases: 6. Germline CDR1 reads MNHEY; CDR2 reads SMNVEV (reference sequence). This CDR3 is 13 amino acids long. CDR3 DNA sequence: TGTGCCAGCAGGACAGGGACGGGAACTGAAGCTTTCTTT. Translating gives CASRTGTGTEAFF.

This clone was seen more than once but under ten times. The chain has TRBV4-1 and TRBJ1-1, with D uncertain. The V end lost 0 bases, the J end lost 9 bases, and 14 bases lay between the germline ends. This CDR3 has 14 residues. Germline V CDR1 and CDR2: MGHRA, YSYEKL. In DNA form, the CDR3 reads TGCGCCAGCAGCCAAGATCTGGGGATAGTTCAAGCTTTCTTT. Its translation is CASSQDLGIVQAFF.

The chain has TRBV6-1 and TRBJ2-2, with 10 bases fitting TRBD2. Germline V lookup: CDR1 MNHNS, CDR2 SASEGT. Germline trimming cut 6 bases from V and 6 bases from J; bases unmatched to any gene: 1. This CDR3 has 13 amino acids. The CDR3 here is CASRTSGAGELFF. The DNA for the CDR3 is TGTGCCAGCAGAACTAGCGGGGCCGGGGAGCTGTTTTTT.

Ten or more counts support this clone. J is TRBJ1-4 and V is TRBV19; a weak D match, TRBD1 (6 bases). The V end was cut by 1 base, the J end by 7 bases, with 10 bases between. This CDR3 has 14 amino acids. From germline, CDR1 is LNHDA and CDR2 SQIVND (reference sequence). The CDR3 coding sequence is TGTGCCAGTAGTATAGGCGCAGGGGTTGAAAAACTGTTTTTT. Translating gives CASSIGAGVEKLFF.

This clone has a single count. The CDR3 loop is CASSEDGFSTDTQYF. The CDR3 region has the DNA TGTGCCAGCAGTGAAGATGGGTTTAGCACAGATACGCAGTATTTT. The chain combines TRBV6-1 with TRBJ2-3; D call uncertain. V gave up 1 base and J gave up 0 bases, with 8 bases separating them. Germline V gene data show CDR1 as MNHNS and CDR2 as SASEGT. This CDR3 region has 15 residues.

This clone has more than one count but fewer than ten. J is TRBJ1-5 and V is TRBV5-1; a possible D gene is TRBD1 (6 bases). The V and J ends lost 0 bases and 8 bases respectively, with 9 bases between them. Germline V gene lookup returns CDR1 SGHRS and CDR2 YFSETQ. CDR3 length equals 13 residues. The chain's CDR3 is CASSLEGDKPQHF. In nucleotides, the CDR3 is TGCGCCAGCAGCTTGGAAGGGGACAAGCCCCAGCATTTT.

This clone was counted once. This chain uses TRBV6-1 with TRBJ1-1, with 7 positions matching TRBD1. This CDR3 comprises 15 residues. The V segment lost 6 bases and the J segment 4 bases; nucleotides outside the gene matches: 11. The germline CDR1 and CDR2 sequences are MNHNS and SASEGT. The CDR3 nucleotides are TGTGCCAGCAGAGAGGGGGGTGCAGGGGGCACTGAAGCTTTCTTT. This translates into CASREGGAGGTEAFF.

The gene calls are TRBV4-2 and TRBJ2-3, with a possible D match to TRBD2 (7 bases). Germline V lookup: CDR1 LGHNA, CDR2 YNFKEQ. CDR3 length: 16 residues. V lost 0 bases and J lost 4, with 14 bases in between. CDR3 sequence (DNA): TGTGCCAGCAGCCAAGAGTTGGGGGGGCTCGCAGATACGCAGTATTTT. Translating gives CASSQELGGLADTQYF.

Notes on this clone: The sample contains more than one DNA sequence encoding this CDR3. This sequence joins TRBV30 and TRBJ2-5; D unclear. This CDR3 is built from 11 residues. Between the trimmed V and J ends, which lost 0 bases and 4 bases, there was a span of 3 bases. CDR1 is GTSNPN and CDR2 is SVGIG in the germline V gene (reference sequence). The CDR3 is CAWSVGETQYF. The CDR3 bases are TGTGCCTGGAGTGTAGGAGAGACCCAGTACTTC.

The chain uses TRBV29-1 and TRBJ2-7; no reliable D call. V dropped 6 bases and J dropped 0 bases, with 12 bases sitting between them. The V gene's germline CDR1 is SQVTM and CDR2 ANQGSEA. The CDR3 loop spans 13 amino acids. This CDR3 is CSVHDPSSYEQYF. As DNA, the CDR3 is TGCAGCGTCCATGACCCGAGCTCCTACGAGCAGTACTTC.

The rearrangement joins TRBV5-1 to TRBJ1-4; D is perhaps TRBD1 (5 bases). The CDR3 has 14 amino acids. In germline, CDR1 is SGHRS, CDR2 YFSETQ. With 5 bases removed from V and 3 bases from J, the gap between germline ends came to 11 bases. DNA for the CDR3: TGCGCCAGCAGGGGGGGAACTCCTAATGAAAAACTGTTTTTT. This translates into CASRGGTPNEKLFF.

The chain recombines TRBV7-3 with TRBJ1-1; the D gene is possibly TRBD1 (5 bases). The CDR3 is made up of 12 amino acids. Trimming took off 6 bases at V and 2 bases at J, with 7 bases between the two ends. Germline values: CDR1 SGHTA, CDR2 FQGTGA. The CDR3 spells CASRGPNTEAFF. CDR3 nucleotide sequence: TGTGCCAGCAGGGGGCCTAACACTGAAGCTTTCTTT.